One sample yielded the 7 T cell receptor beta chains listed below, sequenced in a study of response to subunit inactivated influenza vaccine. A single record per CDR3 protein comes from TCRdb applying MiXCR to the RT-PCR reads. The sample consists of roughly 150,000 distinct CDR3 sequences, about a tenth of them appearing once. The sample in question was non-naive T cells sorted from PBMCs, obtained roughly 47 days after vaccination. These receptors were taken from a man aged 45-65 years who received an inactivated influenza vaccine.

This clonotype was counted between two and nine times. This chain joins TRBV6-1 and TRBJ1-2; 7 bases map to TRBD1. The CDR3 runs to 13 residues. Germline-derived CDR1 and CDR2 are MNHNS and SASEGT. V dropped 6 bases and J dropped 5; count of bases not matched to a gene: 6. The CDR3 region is CASRDRIGYGYTF. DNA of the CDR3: TGTGCCAGCAGGGACAGGATTGGGTATGGCTACACCTTC.

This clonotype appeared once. The CDR3 DNA reads TGCAGACCCTTGACGGAGCGTGGAAAGTATAACACAGATACGCAGTATTTT. Translated, it gives CRPLTERGKYNTDTQYF. V gene TRBV20-1 combines with J gene TRBJ2-3; D not certain. The germline CDR1 and CDR2 sequences are DFQATT and SNEGSKA (reference sequence). The CDR3 covers 17 residues.

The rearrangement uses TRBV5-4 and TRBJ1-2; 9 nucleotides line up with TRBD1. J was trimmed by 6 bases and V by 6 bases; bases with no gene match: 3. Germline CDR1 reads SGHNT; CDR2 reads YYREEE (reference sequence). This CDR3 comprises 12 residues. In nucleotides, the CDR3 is TGTGCCAGCACCCGGACAGGGGATGGCTACACCTTC. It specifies CASTRTGDGYTF.

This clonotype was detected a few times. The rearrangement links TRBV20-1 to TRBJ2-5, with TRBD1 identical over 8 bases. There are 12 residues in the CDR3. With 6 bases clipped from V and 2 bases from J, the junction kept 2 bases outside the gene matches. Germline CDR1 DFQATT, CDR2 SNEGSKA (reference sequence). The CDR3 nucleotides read TGCAGTGCCGGACAGGGACAAGAGACCCAGTACTTC. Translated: CSAGQGQETQYF.

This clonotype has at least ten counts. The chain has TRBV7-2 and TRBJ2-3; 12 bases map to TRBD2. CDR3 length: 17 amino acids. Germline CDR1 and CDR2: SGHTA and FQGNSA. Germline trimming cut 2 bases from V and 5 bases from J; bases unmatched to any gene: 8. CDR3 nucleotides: TGTGCCAGCAGCTTATACCTAGCGGGAGGGCCGGGAGATACGCAGTATTTT. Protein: CASSLYLAGGPGDTQYF.

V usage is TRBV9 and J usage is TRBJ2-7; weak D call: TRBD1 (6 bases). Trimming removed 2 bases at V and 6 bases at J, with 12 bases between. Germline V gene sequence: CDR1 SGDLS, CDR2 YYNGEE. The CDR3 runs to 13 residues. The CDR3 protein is CASSVTGQGEQYF. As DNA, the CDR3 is TGTGCCAGCAGCGTTACAGGGCAGGGCGAGCAGTACTTC.

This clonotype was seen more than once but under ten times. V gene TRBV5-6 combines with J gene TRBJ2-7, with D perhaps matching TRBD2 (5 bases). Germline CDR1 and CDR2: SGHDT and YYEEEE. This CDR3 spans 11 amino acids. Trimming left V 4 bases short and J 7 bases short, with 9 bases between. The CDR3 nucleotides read TGTGCCAGCAGCCGGGAATCTGAGCAGTACTTC. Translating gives CASSRESEQYF.